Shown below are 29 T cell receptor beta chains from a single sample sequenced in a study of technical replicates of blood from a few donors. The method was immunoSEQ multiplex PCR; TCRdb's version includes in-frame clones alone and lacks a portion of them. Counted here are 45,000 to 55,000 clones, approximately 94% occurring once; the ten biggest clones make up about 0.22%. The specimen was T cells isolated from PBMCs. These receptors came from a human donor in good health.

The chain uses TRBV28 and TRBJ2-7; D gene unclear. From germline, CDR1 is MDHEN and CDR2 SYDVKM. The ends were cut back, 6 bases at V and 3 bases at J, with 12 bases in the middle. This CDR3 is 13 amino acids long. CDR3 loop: CASREQPFYEQYF. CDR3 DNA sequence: TGTGCCAGCAGGGAGCAACCTTTCTACGAGCAGTACTTC.

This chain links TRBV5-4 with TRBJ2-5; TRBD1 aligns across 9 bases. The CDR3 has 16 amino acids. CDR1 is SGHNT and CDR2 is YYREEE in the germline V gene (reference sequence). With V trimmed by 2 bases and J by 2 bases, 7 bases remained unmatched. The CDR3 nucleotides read TGTGCCAGCAGCTTATGGGGCGGACAGGGGCAAGAGACCCAGTACTTC. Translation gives CASSLWGGQGQETQYF. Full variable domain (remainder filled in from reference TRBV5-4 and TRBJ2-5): ETGVTQSPTHLIKTRGQQVTLRCSSQSGHNTVSWYQQALGQGPQFIFQYYREEENGRGNFPPRFSGLQFPNYSSELNVNALELDDSALYLCASSLWGGQGQETQYFGPGTRLLVL.

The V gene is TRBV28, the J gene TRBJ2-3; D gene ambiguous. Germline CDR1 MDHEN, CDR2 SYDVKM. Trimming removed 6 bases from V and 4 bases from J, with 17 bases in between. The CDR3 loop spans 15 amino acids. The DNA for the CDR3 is TGTGCCAGCAGACCCCTTTTTTCGGTCGCAGATACGCAGTATTTT. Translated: CASRPLFSVADTQYF. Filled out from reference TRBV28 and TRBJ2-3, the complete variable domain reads DVKVTQSSRYLVKRTGEKVFLECVQDMDHENMFWYRQDPGLGLRLIYFSYDVKMKEKGDIPEGYSVSREKKERFSLILESASTNQTSMYLCASRPLFSVADTQYFGPGTRLTVL.

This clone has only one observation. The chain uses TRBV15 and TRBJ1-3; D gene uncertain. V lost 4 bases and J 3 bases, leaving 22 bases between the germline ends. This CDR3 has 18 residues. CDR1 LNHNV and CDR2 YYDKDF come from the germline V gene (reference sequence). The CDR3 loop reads CATSTLPPAGPGGNTIYF. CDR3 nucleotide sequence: TGTGCCACCAGCACTCTTCCCCCCGCAGGCCCTGGTGGAAACACCATATATTTT.

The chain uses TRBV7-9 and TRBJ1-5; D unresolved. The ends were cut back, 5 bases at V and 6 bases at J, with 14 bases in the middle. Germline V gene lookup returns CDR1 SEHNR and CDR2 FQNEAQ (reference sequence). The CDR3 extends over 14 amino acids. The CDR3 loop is CASSPSGVGQPQHF. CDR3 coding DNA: TGTGCCAGCAGCCCCAGCGGGGTAGGTCAGCCCCAGCATTTT.

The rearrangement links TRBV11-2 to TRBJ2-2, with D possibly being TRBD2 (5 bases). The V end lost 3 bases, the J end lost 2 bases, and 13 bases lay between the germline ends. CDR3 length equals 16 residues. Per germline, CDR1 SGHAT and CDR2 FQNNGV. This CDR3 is CASSLIGAVNTGELFF. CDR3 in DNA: TGTGCCAGCAGCTTGATAGGAGCGGTAAACACCGGGGAGCTGTTTTTT.

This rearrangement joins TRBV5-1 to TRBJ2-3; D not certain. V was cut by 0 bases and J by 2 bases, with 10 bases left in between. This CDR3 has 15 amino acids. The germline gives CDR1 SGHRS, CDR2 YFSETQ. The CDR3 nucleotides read TGCGCCAGCAGCTTGGGTGGCCTGCACACAGATACGCAGTATTTT. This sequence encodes CASSLGGLHTDTQYF.

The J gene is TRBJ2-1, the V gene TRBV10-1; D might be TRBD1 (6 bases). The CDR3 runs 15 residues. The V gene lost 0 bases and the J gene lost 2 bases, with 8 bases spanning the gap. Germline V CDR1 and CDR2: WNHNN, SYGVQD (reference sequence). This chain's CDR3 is CASSESWGPYNEQFF. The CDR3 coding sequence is TGCGCCAGCAGTGAGTCGTGGGGGCCCTACAATGAGCAGTTCTTC.

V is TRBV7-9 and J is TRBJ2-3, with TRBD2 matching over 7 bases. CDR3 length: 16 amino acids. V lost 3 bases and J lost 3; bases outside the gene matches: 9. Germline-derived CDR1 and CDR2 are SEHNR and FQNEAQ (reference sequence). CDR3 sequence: CASSFLVGGTTDTQYF. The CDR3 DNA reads TGTGCCAGCAGCTTTCTAGTCGGGGGGACGACAGATACGCAGTATTTT.

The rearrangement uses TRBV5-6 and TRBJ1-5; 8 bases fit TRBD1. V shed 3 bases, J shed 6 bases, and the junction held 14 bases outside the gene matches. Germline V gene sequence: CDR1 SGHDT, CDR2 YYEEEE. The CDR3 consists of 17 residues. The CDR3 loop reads CASSSDRAGTSGQPQHF. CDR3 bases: TGTGCCAGCAGCTCGGACAGGGCGGGGACGTCTGGTCAGCCCCAGCATTTT.

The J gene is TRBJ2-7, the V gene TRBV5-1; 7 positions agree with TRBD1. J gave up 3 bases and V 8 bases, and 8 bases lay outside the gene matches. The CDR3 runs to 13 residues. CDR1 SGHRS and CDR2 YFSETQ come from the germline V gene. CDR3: CASRNTGVYEQYF. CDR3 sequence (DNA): TGCGCCAGTCGGAATACAGGGGTCTACGAGCAGTACTTC.

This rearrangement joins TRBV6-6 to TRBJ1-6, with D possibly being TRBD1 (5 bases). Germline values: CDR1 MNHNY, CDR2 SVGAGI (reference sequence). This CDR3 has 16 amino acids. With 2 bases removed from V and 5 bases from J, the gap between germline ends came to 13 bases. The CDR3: CASSYERGSNNSPLHF. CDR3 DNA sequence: TGTGCCAGCAGTTACGAGCGGGGGTCCAATAATTCACCCCTCCACTTT.

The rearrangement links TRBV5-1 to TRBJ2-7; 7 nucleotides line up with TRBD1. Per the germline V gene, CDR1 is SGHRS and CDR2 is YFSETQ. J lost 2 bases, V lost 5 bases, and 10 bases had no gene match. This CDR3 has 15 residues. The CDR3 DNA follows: TGCGCCAGCAGACCAACAGGGGCGAAAACCTACGAGCAGTACTTC. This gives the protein CASRPTGAKTYEQYF.

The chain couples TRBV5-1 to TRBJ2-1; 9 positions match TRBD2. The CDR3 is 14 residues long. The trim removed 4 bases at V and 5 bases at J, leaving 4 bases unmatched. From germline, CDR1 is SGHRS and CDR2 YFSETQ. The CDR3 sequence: CASSGTSWNNEQFF. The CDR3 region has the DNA TGCGCCAGCAGCGGGACTAGCTGGAACAATGAGCAGTTCTTC.

CDR3 nucleotide sequence: TGTGCCAGCAGCTTAGTGGTGACAGGGTTTAGAGATACGCAGTATTTT. This encodes CASSLVVTGFRDTQYF. The V call is TRBV11-3, the J call TRBJ2-3; 7 bases line up with TRBD1. Trimming cost V 1 base and J 5 bases; bases outside gene matches: 9. There are 16 residues in the CDR3. CDR1 and CDR2 from the germline V gene are SGHNT and YENEEA.

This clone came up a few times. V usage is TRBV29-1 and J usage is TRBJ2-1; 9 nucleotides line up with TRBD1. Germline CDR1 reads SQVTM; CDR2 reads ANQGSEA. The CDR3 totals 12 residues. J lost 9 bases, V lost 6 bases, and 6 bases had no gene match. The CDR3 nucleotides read TGCAGCGTATCGGGACAGGGAGGTGAGCAGTTCTTC. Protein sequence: CSVSGQGGEQFF.

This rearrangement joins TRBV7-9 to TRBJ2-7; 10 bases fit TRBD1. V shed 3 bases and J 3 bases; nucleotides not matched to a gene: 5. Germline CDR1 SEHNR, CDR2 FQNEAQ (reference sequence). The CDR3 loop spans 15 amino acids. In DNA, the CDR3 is TGTGCCAGCAGCTTGCGGGACAGGGGATTCTACGAGCAGTACTTC. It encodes CASSLRDRGFYEQYF.

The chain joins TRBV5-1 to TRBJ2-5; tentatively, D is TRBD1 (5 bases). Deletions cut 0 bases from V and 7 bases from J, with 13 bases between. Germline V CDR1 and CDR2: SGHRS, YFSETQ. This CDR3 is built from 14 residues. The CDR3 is CASSLVDPQATQYF. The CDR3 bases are TGCGCCAGCAGCTTGGTGGACCCACAGGCGACCCAGTACTTC.

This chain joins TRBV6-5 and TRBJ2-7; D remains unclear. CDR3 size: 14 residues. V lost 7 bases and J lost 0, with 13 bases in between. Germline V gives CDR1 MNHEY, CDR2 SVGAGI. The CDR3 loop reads CASNPLSGSYEQYF. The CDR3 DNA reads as TGTGCCAGCAACCCCCTCTCAGGCTCCTACGAGCAGTACTTC.

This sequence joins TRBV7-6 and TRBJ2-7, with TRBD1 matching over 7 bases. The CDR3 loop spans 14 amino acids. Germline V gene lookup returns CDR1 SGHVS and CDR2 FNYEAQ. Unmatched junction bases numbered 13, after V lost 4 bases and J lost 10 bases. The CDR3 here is CASSSPGQKRGQYF. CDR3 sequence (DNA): TGTGCCAGCAGCTCCCCGGGACAGAAGAGAGGACAGTACTTC.

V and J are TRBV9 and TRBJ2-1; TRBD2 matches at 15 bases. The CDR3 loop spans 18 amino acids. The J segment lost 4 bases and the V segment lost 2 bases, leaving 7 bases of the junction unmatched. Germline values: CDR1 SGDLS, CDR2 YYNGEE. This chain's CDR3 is CASSVTPGTSGGYNEQFF. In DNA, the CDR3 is TGTGCCAGCAGCGTCACCCCGGGGACTAGCGGGGGGTACAATGAGCAGTTCTTC. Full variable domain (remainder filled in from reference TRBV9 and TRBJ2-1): DSGVTQTPKHLITATGQRVTLRCSPRSGDLSVYWYQQSLDQGLQFLIQYYNGEERAKGNILERFSAQQFPDLHSELNLSSLELGDSALYFCASSVTPGTSGGYNEQFFGPGTRLTVL.

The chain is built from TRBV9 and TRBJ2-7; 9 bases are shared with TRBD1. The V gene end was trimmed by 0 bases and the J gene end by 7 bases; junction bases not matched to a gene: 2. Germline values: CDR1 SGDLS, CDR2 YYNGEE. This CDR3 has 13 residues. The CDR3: CASSVVDRGEQYF. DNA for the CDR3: TGTGCCAGCAGCGTAGTGGACAGGGGTGAGCAGTACTTC. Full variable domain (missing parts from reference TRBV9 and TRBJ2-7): DSGVTQTPKHLITATGQRVTLRCSPRSGDLSVYWYQQSLDQGLQFLIQYYNGEERAKGNILERFSAQQFPDLHSELNLSSLELGDSALYFCASSVVDRGEQYFGPGTRLTVT.

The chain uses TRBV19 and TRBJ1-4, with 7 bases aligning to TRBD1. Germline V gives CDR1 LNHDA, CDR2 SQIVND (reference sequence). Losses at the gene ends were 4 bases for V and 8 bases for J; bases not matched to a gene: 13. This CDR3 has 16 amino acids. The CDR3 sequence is CASSTAGGQLWEKLFF. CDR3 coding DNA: TGTGCCAGTAGTACCGCGGGGGGACAGCTTTGGGAAAAACTGTTTTTT.

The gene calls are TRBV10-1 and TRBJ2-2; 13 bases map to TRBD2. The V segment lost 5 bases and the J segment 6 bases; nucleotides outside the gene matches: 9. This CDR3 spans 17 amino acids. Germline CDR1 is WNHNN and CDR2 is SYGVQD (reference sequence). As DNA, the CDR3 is TGCGCCAGCAGTAGCCCGGGACTAGCGGGAATAGCCGGGGAGCTGTTTTTT. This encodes CASSSPGLAGIAGELFF.

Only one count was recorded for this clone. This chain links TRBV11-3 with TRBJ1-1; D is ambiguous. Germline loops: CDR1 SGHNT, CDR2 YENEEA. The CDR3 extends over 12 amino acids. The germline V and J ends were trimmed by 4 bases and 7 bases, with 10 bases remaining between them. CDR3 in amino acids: CASSSRAGEAFF. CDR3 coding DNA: TGTGCCAGCAGCTCCAGAGCAGGTGAAGCTTTCTTT.

The CDR3 spells CASSLAVAEETQYF. The CDR3 DNA is TGTGCCAGCAGCTTGGCCGTGGCCGAAGAGACCCAGTACTTC. V usage is TRBV5-4 and J usage is TRBJ2-5; unclear D gene. The CDR3 length is 14 residues. The V and J ends lost 0 bases and 3 bases respectively, with 9 bases between them. Germline V gene lookup returns CDR1 SGHNT and CDR2 YYREEE (reference sequence).

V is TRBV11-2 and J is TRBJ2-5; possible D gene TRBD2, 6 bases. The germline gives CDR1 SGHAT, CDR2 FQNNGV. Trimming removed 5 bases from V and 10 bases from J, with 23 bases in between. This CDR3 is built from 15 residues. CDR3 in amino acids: CASSPDGGRRLFQYF. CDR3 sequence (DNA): TGTGCCAGCAGCCCCGACGGGGGACGGCGACTCTTCCAGTACTTC.

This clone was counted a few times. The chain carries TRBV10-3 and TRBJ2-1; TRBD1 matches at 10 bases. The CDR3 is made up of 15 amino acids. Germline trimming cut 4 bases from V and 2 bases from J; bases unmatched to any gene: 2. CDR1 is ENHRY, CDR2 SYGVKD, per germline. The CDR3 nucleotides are TGTGCCATCAGTGCCGGGACAGGGGCCTACAATGAGCAGTTCTTC. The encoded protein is CAISAGTGAYNEQFF.

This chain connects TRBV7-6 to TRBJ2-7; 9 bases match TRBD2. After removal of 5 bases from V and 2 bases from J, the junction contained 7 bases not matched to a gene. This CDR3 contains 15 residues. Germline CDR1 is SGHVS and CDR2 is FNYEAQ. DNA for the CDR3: TGTGCCAGCAGCGAAGAGCGGGGGGCACCCTACGAGCAGTACTTC. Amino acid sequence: CASSEERGAPYEQYF. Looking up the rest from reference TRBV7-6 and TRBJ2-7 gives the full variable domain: GAGVSQSPRYKVTKRGQDVALRCDPISGHVSLYWYRQALGQGPEFLTYFNYEAQQDKSGLPNDRFSAERPEGSISTLTIQRTEQRDSAMYRCASSEERGAPYEQYFGPGTRLTVT.